One T cell receptor beta chain is described in this entry. Its antigen is not identified. The record originates from a study of OX40 agonist ivuxolimab in advanced cancers. Across the study: It was permissible to have had prior anti-PD-1, anti-PD-L1 or anti-CTLA-4 therapy, and around 40% had some. Partial responses occurred in three patients (one hepatocellular carcinoma, two cutaneous melanoma).

Study results and caveats: On average, CD8+ T cells had more expanded clones than CD4+. Blood T cells, both CD4+ and CD8+, expanded clonally by week 6 at 0.1 to 3.0 mg/kg.

The repertoire was sequenced with immunoSEQ multiplex PCR; TCRdb's copy has only in-frame clones and lacks some. The data contain about 42,000 clones, approximately 80% of them seen just once; the ten biggest clones take up 23%. The V gene's germline CDR1 is SGHTA and CDR2 FQGNSA. Trimming shortened V by 2 bases and J by 0 bases, and 11 bases separated the two germline ends. CDR3 size: 16 residues. The chain joins TRBV7-2 to TRBJ1-5; weak D call: TRBD1 (6 bases). The TCR comes from an adult with an advanced solid tumor such as melanoma, head and neck, liver or kidney cancer. The sequencing used CD4+ or CD8+ T cells sorted from blood, collected in a trial of the OX40 agonist ivuxolimab. DNA for the CDR3: TGTGCCAGCAGCTTAACTACAGGGATTAGCAATCAGCCCCAGCATTTT. This gives the protein CASSLTTGISNQPQHF.